This TCR beta chain was sequenced for a study of blood T cell repertoires in COVID-19. Background on the study: Samples taken during acute and convalescent COVID-19 were collected in the United States, Italy and Spain. PBMCs, B-cell-depleted T cells, or T cells provided the cDNA or gDNA that made up the material.

Germline V gene data show CDR1 as MNHEY and CDR2 as SMNVEV (reference sequence). This CDR3 has 16 residues. Trimming removed 1 base at V and 0 bases at J, with 9 bases between. Original data processing: Estimation of nucleated cell counts was performed using reference gene primer amplification. The protocol was immunoSEQ multiplex PCR, while the TCRdb copy is restricted to in-frame clones and leaves out a portion. That table furnishes V, J and clone size, whereas the DNA furnished D and trimming. The table has roughly 75,000 clones, about 80% seen once. Sequenced: peripheral blood. This sequence joins TRBV27 and TRBJ2-2; D perhaps matches TRBD2 (6 bases). The origin of this receptor is a man aged 45-65 years with acute or convalescent COVID-19. CDR3 loop: CASSLWGGTNTGELFF. CDR3 nucleotides: TGTGCCAGCAGTTTATGGGGCGGGACGAACACCGGGGAGCTGTTTTTT.